These 20 T cell receptor beta chains were sequenced from one sample in a study of T-cell reconstitution after alpha-beta-depleted transplantation in children. General study results and limits: Newly made T cells mostly supplied T-cell counts and diversity one year after transplant.

No antigen has been identified for these receptors. Using unique molecular identifiers, the investigators prepared the TCRbeta library. TCRdb reprocessed the PCR reads via MiXCR and lists one record per CDR3 protein. In the table there are about 300,000 distinct CDR3 sequences, over 7% of which are singletons. Here the sequenced sample was peripheral blood, taken 360 days after TCRalphabeta/CD19-depleted stem cell transplant. The source of these receptors is a female patient between 2 and 15 years old who had a stem cell transplant for Fanconi anemia, so the T cells may come from the graft donor.

There are a few counts of this clonotype. The rearrangement joins TRBV20-1 to TRBJ1-1, with D uncertain. This CDR3 region has 13 residues. The V gene's germline CDR1 is DFQATT and CDR2 SNEGSKA (reference sequence). Trimming took off 3 bases at V and 1 base at J, with 9 bases between the two ends. The CDR3 DNA reads as TGCAGTGCTAGTCAACGGAGGAACACTGAAGCTTTCTTT. Encoded protein: CSASQRRNTEAFF.

The chain joins TRBV20-1 to TRBJ2-3; no clear D. Per the germline V gene, CDR1 is DFQATT and CDR2 is SNEGSKA (reference sequence). This CDR3 has 15 residues. V lost 3 bases and J 2 bases, leaving 15 bases between the germline ends. CDR3 in amino acids: CSASYGTKPTDTQYF. CDR3 bases: TGCAGTGCTAGCTACGGAACTAAACCCACAGATACGCAGTATTTT.

This clonotype was found a few times. This rearrangement joins TRBV20-1 to TRBJ2-3; TRBD2 matches at 7 bases. Trimming took 1 base from V and 6 from J; bases not matched to a gene: 7. CDR1 is DFQATT and CDR2 is SNEGSKA in the germline V gene (reference sequence). The CDR3 consists of 14 residues. DNA of the CDR3: TGCAGTGCTAGAGGCGGGACTAATGCGGATACGCAGTATTTT. Encoded protein: CSARGGTNADTQYF.

This chain links TRBV2 with TRBJ1-2; 7 bases line up with TRBD1. The CDR3 sequence is 12 residues long. Germline CDR1 is SNHLY and CDR2 is FYNNEI. Trimming removed 8 bases from V and 14 bases from J; junction bases left unmatched: 14. The DNA for the CDR3 is TGTGCCAGCCAAGACAGGGACCCCTCTACAACCTTC. This sequence encodes CASQDRDPSTTF.

This chain connects TRBV6-1 to TRBJ2-2; 7 nucleotides align to TRBD1. Germline CDR1 and CDR2: MNHNS and SASEGT. CDR3 length: 14 residues. V was pared by 8 bases and J by 3 bases, with 6 bases of the junction left unmatched. CDR3 protein: CASRDRQYTGELFF. CDR3 DNA sequence: TGTGCCAGCCGGGACAGACAGTACACCGGGGAGCTGTTTTTT.

This clonotype was seen at least ten times. This chain joins TRBV28 and TRBJ1-2; 7 nucleotides line up with TRBD1. Germline CDR1 reads MDHEN; CDR2 reads SYDVKM. Trimming removed 7 bases from V and 4 bases from J; junction bases left unmatched: 3. The CDR3 totals 12 residues. The CDR3 sequence is CASKGQPYGYTF. The DNA for the CDR3 is TGTGCCAGCAAGGGACAGCCCTATGGCTACACCTTC.

This clonotype was counted ten times or more. This sequence joins TRBV6-5 and TRBJ2-3, with D possibly matching TRBD2 (5 bases). The length of the CDR3 is 13 residues. Germline CDR1 reads MNHEY; CDR2 reads SVGAGI. V was trimmed by 2 bases and J by 4 bases, leaving 7 bases between them. CDR3 bases: TGTGCCAGCAGTTACCTCGGGGCAGATACGCAGTATTTT. Amino acid sequence: CASSYLGADTQYF.

J is TRBJ2-7 and V is TRBV14; 8 bases map to TRBD1. J gave up 5 bases and V 4 bases, and 7 bases lay outside the gene matches. This CDR3 has 14 residues. The germline V gene encodes CDR1 SGHDN and CDR2 FVKESK. In DNA form, the CDR3 reads TGTGCCAGCAGCCTTGAGGACAGGGCGAACGAGCAGTACTTC. It is translated as CASSLEDRANEQYF.

This clonotype was seen a few times. This rearrangement joins TRBV6-5 to TRBJ2-1; 8 bases agree with TRBD1. This CDR3 region has 16 residues. J gave up 4 bases and V 8 bases, and 13 bases lay outside the gene matches. Germline V gives CDR1 MNHEY, CDR2 SVGAGI. The CDR3 nucleotides are TGTGCCAGCGTCTGGGGGCGCCGGGACAGGTACAATGAGCAGTTCTTC. This sequence encodes CASVWGRRDRYNEQFF.

The sample holds many counts of this clonotype. The genes are TRBV11-1 and TRBJ2-2; 11 bases map to TRBD2. The CDR3 extends over 19 amino acids. Germline lookup yields CDR1 SGHAT and CDR2 FQDESV (reference sequence). After removal of 5 bases from V and 2 bases from J, the junction contained 13 bases not matched to a gene. CDR3 sequence (DNA): TGTGCCAGCAGCCCAGGGACTAGCGGTCTAAATCCTAACACCGGGGAGCTGTTTTTT. It yields the protein CASSPGTSGLNPNTGELFF.

This clonotype was seen repeatedly, ten times or more. This sequence joins TRBV7-9 and TRBJ1-6; 12 positions agree with TRBD1. Trimming took 6 bases from V and 7 from J; bases not matched to a gene: 4. This CDR3 is built from 15 residues. The germline gives CDR1 SEHNR, CDR2 FQNEAQ (reference sequence). CDR3 DNA sequence: TGTGCCAGCAGAAGGGGACAGGGGGCGAATTCACCCCTCCACTTT. It yields the protein CASRRGQGANSPLHF.

This clonotype was seen at least ten times. V and J are TRBV4-1 and TRBJ2-1; 8 bases map to TRBD2. Looked up from germline, CDR1 is MGHRA and CDR2 is YSYEKL. The CDR3 contains 15 residues. V was clipped by 3 bases and J by 6 bases; unmatched bases: 7. As DNA, the CDR3 is TGCGCCAGCAGCCAGGTGTCTCTAGCGGGCAATGAGCAGTTCTTC. Translating gives CASSQVSLAGNEQFF.

This clonotype was picked up many times. J is TRBJ2-5 and V is TRBV20-1, with 8 positions matching TRBD2. This CDR3 is built from 13 residues. Germline CDR1 is DFQATT and CDR2 is SNEGSKA (reference sequence). V shed 6 bases and J 8 bases; nucleotides not matched to a gene: 11. CDR3: CSAIPGLGVTQYF. Written as DNA, the CDR3 is TGCAGTGCCATTCCGGGACTAGGGGTTACCCAGTACTTC.

This clonotype came up many times. CDR3 protein: CASSLGTGFNEQFF. The CDR3 region has the DNA TGTGCCAGCAGTCTTGGGACAGGGTTCAATGAGCAGTTCTTC. This rearrangement joins TRBV27 to TRBJ2-1, with TRBD1 matching over 9 bases. This CDR3 has 14 residues. After removal of 5 bases from V and 6 bases from J, the junction contained 5 bases not matched to a gene. Germline V gives CDR1 MNHEY, CDR2 SMNVEV (reference sequence).

CDR3: CATSDRTGLKETQYF. In nucleotides, the CDR3 is TGTGCCACCAGTGACCGTACAGGACTTAAAGAGACCCAGTACTTC. The chain is built from TRBV24-1 and TRBJ2-5, with D perhaps given as TRBD1 or TRBD2 (5 bases each). Germline V gene sequence: CDR1 KGHDR, CDR2 SFDVKD. V was clipped by 4 bases and J by 3 bases, with 14 bases between them. CDR3 size: 15 residues.

This sequence joins TRBV28 and TRBJ2-1; D ambiguous. The CDR3 consists of 14 residues. V lost 1 base and J lost 2, with 6 bases in between. The germline gives CDR1 MDHEN, CDR2 SYDVKM. The CDR3 region is CASSLSRPYNEQFF. The CDR3 DNA reads TGTGCCAGCAGTTTATCGCGTCCCTACAATGAGCAGTTCTTC.

This clonotype was observed a handful of times. The chain is built from TRBV5-1 and TRBJ2-2, with 11 bases fitting TRBD2. The trim removed 3 bases at V and 3 bases at J, leaving 4 bases unmatched. The germline gives CDR1 SGHRS, CDR2 YFSETQ. The CDR3 covers 16 residues. CDR3 sequence reads: CASSSPSGGYTGELFF. The DNA of the CDR3 is TGCGCCAGCAGCTCACCTAGCGGGGGGTACACCGGGGAGCTGTTTTTT. Variable domain in full (rest from reference TRBV5-1 and TRBJ2-2): KAGVTQTPRYLIKTRGQQVTLSCSPISGHRSVSWYQQTPGQGLQFLFEYFSETQRNKGNFPGRFSGRQFSNSRSEMNVSTLELGDSALYLCASSSPSGGYTGELFFGEGSRLTVL.

This clonotype was picked up many times. The rearrangement joins TRBV6-5 to TRBJ1-2; perhaps TRBD1 as D (5 bases). The CDR3 is 14 amino acids. V shed 6 bases and J shed 5 bases, with 16 bases lying between them. Germline assignment: CDR1 MNHEY and CDR2 SVGAGI. The CDR3 nucleotides are TGTGCCAGCAGACCGTCGGGGGTTGGGTATGGCTACACCTTC. This encodes CASRPSGVGYGYTF.

This clonotype was detected a few times. This rearrangement joins TRBV7-9 to TRBJ2-3; 12 bases fit TRBD2. Germline V gene lookup returns CDR1 SEHNR and CDR2 FQNEAQ (reference sequence). Trimming took 5 bases from V and 3 from J; bases not matched to a gene: 6. The CDR3 is 16 residues long. CDR3 coding DNA: TGTGCCAGCAGCCAGAGGACTAGCGGGGAAACAGATACGCAGTATTTT. Amino acids: CASSQRTSGETDTQYF.

At least ten counts were recorded for this clonotype. The rearrangement joins TRBV20-1 to TRBJ1-4, with unresolved D. V lost 3 bases and J 7 bases, leaving 9 bases between the germline ends. The CDR3 has 12 residues. Germline V lookup: CDR1 DFQATT, CDR2 SNEGSKA (reference sequence). CDR3 residues: CSASFQPEKLFF. The DNA of the CDR3 is TGCAGTGCTAGTTTCCAGCCTGAAAAACTGTTTTTT.